Following are 18 T cell receptor beta chains from one sample sequenced in a study of blood T cell repertoires in COVID-19. Method: immunoSEQ multiplex PCR; TCRdb's copy keeps in-frame clones and lacks some. The sample includes 400,000 or so clones, roughly 90% seen only once; the top ten take 0.8% to 0.85%. The specimen sequenced was peripheral blood. These receptors all come from a young man with COVID-19, enrolled during active disease.

The chain employs TRBV11-3 and TRBJ2-7, with 7 bases fitting TRBD1. With V trimmed by 5 bases and J by 3 bases, 7 bases remained unmatched. Germline assignment: CDR1 SGHNT and CDR2 YENEEA. This CDR3 spans 14 amino acids. The DNA for the CDR3 is TGTGCCAGCAGCCGGGACAGCGGCCGCTACGAGCAGTACTTC. Translation: CASSRDSGRYEQYF.

This chain links TRBV6-5 with TRBJ2-3, with D maybe TRBD2 (5 bases). Trimming left V 7 bases short and J 0 bases short, with 14 bases between. Germline values: CDR1 MNHEY, CDR2 SVGAGI. The CDR3 runs to 15 residues. CDR3 protein: CASKKDSASTDTQYF. CDR3 bases: TGTGCCAGCAAGAAGGACTCTGCTAGCACAGATACGCAGTATTTT.

V gene TRBV7-2 combines with J gene TRBJ2-3; 7 nucleotides match TRBD2. The germline V gene has CDR1 SGHTA and CDR2 FQGNSA. The J segment lost 4 bases and the V segment lost 1 base, leaving 5 bases of the junction unmatched. This CDR3 contains 15 residues. The CDR3 DNA reads as TGTGCCAGCAGCTTAGAGGGAGGGAGGGCAGATACGCAGTATTTT. Translated, it gives CASSLEGGRADTQYF.

This clone came up a few times. The chain links TRBV20-1 to TRBJ1-1; D call uncertain. V was pared by 3 bases and J by 0 bases, with 11 bases between. CDR3 length: 14 amino acids. Germline CDR1 DFQATT, CDR2 SNEGSKA (reference sequence). CDR3 protein: CSASGRSMNTEAFF. CDR3 in DNA: TGCAGTGCTAGTGGCAGATCGATGAACACTGAAGCTTTCTTT.

The chain combines TRBV15 with TRBJ2-7, with D perhaps matching TRBD2 (6 bases). The CDR3 spans 13 residues. Germline loops: CDR1 LNHNV, CDR2 YYDKDF (reference sequence). Trimming stripped 0 bases from V and 5 bases from J, with 8 bases between. Here the CDR3 reads CATSRDPGDEQYF. CDR3 DNA: TGTGCCACCAGCAGAGATCCGGGAGACGAGCAGTACTTC.

The chain couples TRBV19 to TRBJ2-1, with TRBD2 matching 8 bases. The CDR3 consists of 15 residues. V lost 4 bases, J lost 2 bases, and 4 bases stayed unmatched. Germline V gene sequence: CDR1 LNHDA, CDR2 SQIVND (reference sequence). CDR3 loop: CASSRIAGTYNEQFF. CDR3 sequence (DNA): TGTGCCAGTAGTAGAATAGCGGGGACCTACAATGAGCAGTTCTTC.

This chain uses TRBV6-5 with TRBJ2-7, with 9 nucleotides matching TRBD1. The germline V gene encodes CDR1 MNHEY and CDR2 SVGAGI. The CDR3 is made up of 15 amino acids. The trim removed 7 bases at V and 3 bases at J, leaving 10 bases unmatched. The CDR3 coding sequence is TGTGCCAGCAAAGTGATCGGGACAGGGCTCTACGAGCAGTACTTC. This encodes CASKVIGTGLYEQYF.

V is TRBV4-1 and J is TRBJ2-2; a weak D match, TRBD1 (6 bases). The CDR3 length is 16 residues. Trimming left V 0 bases short and J 1 base short, with 9 bases between. Germline V gene lookup returns CDR1 MGHRA and CDR2 YSYEKL. CDR3 in DNA: TGCGCCAGCAGCCAAGAAGAGACAGGGAACACCGGGGAGCTGTTTTTT. Translation: CASSQEETGNTGELFF.

This rearrangement joins TRBV3-1 (or the pseudogene TRBV3-2) to TRBJ2-5; TRBD1 is a possible D gene (6 bases). Trimming removed 0 bases from V and 2 bases from J, with 10 bases in between. Per the germline V gene, CDR1 is LGHDT and CDR2 is YNNKEL (reference sequence). The CDR3 has 15 amino acids. The CDR3 spells CASSQDTRGQETQYF. In nucleotides, the CDR3 is TGTGCCAGCAGCCAAGATACCAGGGGACAAGAGACCCAGTACTTC.

The chain couples TRBV6-1 to TRBJ2-6; TRBD2 matches at 7 bases. Germline-derived CDR1 and CDR2 are MNHNS and SASEGT. V trimming: 0 bases; J trimming: 3 bases; junction bases outside the gene matches: 5. The CDR3 has 17 residues. The CDR3 DNA is TGTGCCAGCAGTGAAGCCCCGGGGGGTTGTGGGGCCAACGTCCTGACTTTC. This sequence encodes CASSEAPGGCGANVLTF.

This chain links TRBV10-1 with TRBJ2-5, with 9 positions matching TRBD2. J gave up 7 bases and V 0 bases, and 6 bases lay outside the gene matches. This CDR3 is built from 15 residues. Looked up from germline, CDR1 is WNHNN and CDR2 is SYGVQD (reference sequence). DNA for the CDR3: TGCGCCAGCAGTGAGTCGAGCGGGGGGAGAAGGACCCAGTACTTC. This codes for CASSESSGGRRTQYF.

This chain joins TRBV5-5 and TRBJ2-7, with 10 nucleotides matching TRBD2. The germline V gene has CDR1 SGHKS and CDR2 YYEKEE (reference sequence). Trimming took 0 bases from V and 6 from J; bases not matched to a gene: 12. The CDR3 has 17 amino acids. The CDR3 protein is CASSLVLATSGWREQYF. In nucleotides, the CDR3 is TGTGCCAGCAGCTTGGTTCTGGCGACTAGCGGGTGGCGCGAGCAGTACTTC.

V and J are TRBV7-7 and TRBJ2-1; TRBD2 might be the D (6 bases). The V gene lost 3 bases and the J gene lost 8 bases, with 17 bases spanning the gap. There are 15 residues in the CDR3. CDR1 and CDR2 from the germline V gene are SSHAT and FNYEAQ (reference sequence). As DNA, the CDR3 is TGTGCCAGCAGCTTCGGCGGGGACCGGGGCGATGAGCAGTTCTTC. It encodes CASSFGGDRGDEQFF.

V gene TRBV30 combines with J gene TRBJ1-5; D uncertain. V was clipped by 0 bases and J by 6 bases, with 9 bases between them. The CDR3 is 13 amino acids. Germline loops: CDR1 GTSNPN, CDR2 SVGIG (reference sequence). Here the CDR3 reads CAWSVLEGQPQHF. The DNA of the CDR3 is TGTGCCTGGAGTGTACTCGAGGGTCAGCCCCAGCATTTT.

This sequence joins TRBV7-8 and TRBJ1-5; 7 nucleotides match TRBD1. CDR3 length: 19 amino acids. Germline V gene sequence: CDR1 SGHVS, CDR2 FQNEAQ. The V segment lost 3 bases and the J segment 0 bases; nucleotides outside the gene matches: 14. Here the CDR3 DNA reads TGTGCCAGCAGCTTGGGATGGGGATCTAGACAGGGTAGCAATCAGCCCCAGCATTTT. Its translation is CASSLGWGSRQGSNQPQHF.

The chain has TRBV6-5 and TRBJ1-2, with TRBD1 identical over 8 bases. V gave up 0 bases and J gave up 4 bases; unmatched junction bases: 4. Germline assignment: CDR1 MNHEY and CDR2 SVGAGI. This CDR3 contains 15 residues. The DNA of the CDR3 is TGTGCCAGCAGTTACTCGACAGGGGTCTCCTATGGCTACACCTTC. Residues: CASSYSTGVSYGYTF.

CDR3: CASSQGQGADGYTF. The CDR3 nucleotides read TGCGCCAGCAGCCAAGGACAGGGGGCTGATGGCTACACCTTC. The V gene is TRBV4-1, the J gene TRBJ1-2, with 10 bases matching TRBD1. V was clipped by 1 base and J by 6 bases; unmatched bases: 2. This CDR3 has 14 residues. From germline, CDR1 is MGHRA and CDR2 YSYEKL.

The chain joins TRBV13 to TRBJ2-3, with 12 nucleotides matching TRBD2. The J segment lost 5 bases and the V segment lost 0 bases, leaving 6 bases of the junction unmatched. Looked up from germline, CDR1 is PRHDT and CDR2 is FYEKMQ (reference sequence). The CDR3 spans 17 residues. CDR3 DNA: TGTGCCAGCAGCTTAGGTCCTAGCGGGGGGGCCAAAGATACGCAGTATTTT. This sequence encodes CASSLGPSGGAKDTQYF. Combining the CDR3 with reference TRBV13 and TRBJ2-3 gives the whole variable domain AAGVIQSPRHLIKEKRETATLKCYPIPRHDTVYWYQQGPGQDPQFLISFYEKMQSDKGSIPDRFSAQQFSDYHSELNMSSLELGDSALYFCASSLGPSGGAKDTQYFGPGTRLTVL.